This T cell receptor (beta chain) was sequenced for a study of blood T cells in healthy people across ages. There are many counts of this clonotype. A read error may produce the germline difference seen at one junction end. The second PCR ran roughly 6 to 12 cycles with a sample-barcoded 5' primer and J-beta primers. TCRdb re-called the 5' RACE reads with MiXCR, one entry per CDR3 protein. The sample shows about 970,000 distinct CDR3 sequences, 51% of them seen only once. The CDR3 covers 11 residues. The germline V gene encodes CDR1 SGHRS and CDR2 YFSETQ. The TCR sequence derives from a woman in her fifties or sixties in good health. The source material was blood. This sequence joins TRBV5-1 and TRBJ2-5, with D perhaps assigned TRBD1 or TRBD2 (5 bases each). For the CDR3, the DNA is TGTGCCAGCAGCTGGGGGGAGACCCAGTACTTC. This gives the protein CASSWGETQYF.